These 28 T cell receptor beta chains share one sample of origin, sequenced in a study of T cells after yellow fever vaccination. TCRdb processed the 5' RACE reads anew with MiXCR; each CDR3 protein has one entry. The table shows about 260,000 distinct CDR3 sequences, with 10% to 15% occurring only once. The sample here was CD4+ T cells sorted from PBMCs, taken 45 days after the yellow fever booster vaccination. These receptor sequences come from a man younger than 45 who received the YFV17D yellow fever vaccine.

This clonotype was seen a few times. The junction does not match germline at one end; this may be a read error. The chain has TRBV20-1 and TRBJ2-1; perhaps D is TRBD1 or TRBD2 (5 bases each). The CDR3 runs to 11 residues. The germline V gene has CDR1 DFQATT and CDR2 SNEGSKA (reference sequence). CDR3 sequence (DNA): TGCAGTGCCAGAGGGGACAATGAGCAGTTCTTC. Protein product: CSARGDNEQFF.

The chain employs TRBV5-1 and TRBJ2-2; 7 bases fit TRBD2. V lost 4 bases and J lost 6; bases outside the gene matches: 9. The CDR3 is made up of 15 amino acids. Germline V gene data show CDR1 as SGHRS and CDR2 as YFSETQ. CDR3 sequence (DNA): TGCGCCAGCAGCCCGAGGACTAGTGAGGCCGGGGAGCTGTTTTTT. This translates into CASSPRTSEAGELFF.

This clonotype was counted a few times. The CDR3 sequence: CASSLGQGSTDTQYF. The CDR3 DNA reads TGTGCCAGCAGCTTAGGACAGGGGAGCACAGATACGCAGTATTTT. The V gene is TRBV7-2, the J gene TRBJ2-3, with 8 bases that match TRBD1. Germline CDR1 and CDR2: SGHTA and FQGNSA. This CDR3 has 15 amino acids. Germline trimming cut 1 base from V and 0 bases from J; bases unmatched to any gene: 0.

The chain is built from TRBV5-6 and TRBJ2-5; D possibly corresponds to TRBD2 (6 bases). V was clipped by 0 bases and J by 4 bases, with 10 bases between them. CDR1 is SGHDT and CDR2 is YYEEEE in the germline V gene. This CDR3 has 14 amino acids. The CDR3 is CASSLARLGETQYF. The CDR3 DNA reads TGTGCCAGCAGCTTGGCCCGACTAGGAGAGACCCAGTACTTC.

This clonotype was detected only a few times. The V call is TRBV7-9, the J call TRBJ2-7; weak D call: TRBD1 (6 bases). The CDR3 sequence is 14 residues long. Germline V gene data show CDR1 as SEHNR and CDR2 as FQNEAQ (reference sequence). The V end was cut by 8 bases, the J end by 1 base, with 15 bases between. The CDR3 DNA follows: TGTGCCAGCCTACGACAGGAAATTTCCTACGAGCAGTACTTC. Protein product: CASLRQEISYEQYF. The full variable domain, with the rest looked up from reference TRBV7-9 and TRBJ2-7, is DTGVSQNPRHKITKRGQNVTFRCDPISEHNRLYWYRQTLGQGPEFLTYFQNEAQLEKSRLLSDRFSAERPKGSFSTLEIQRTEQGDSAMYLCASLRQEISYEQYFGPGTRLTVT.

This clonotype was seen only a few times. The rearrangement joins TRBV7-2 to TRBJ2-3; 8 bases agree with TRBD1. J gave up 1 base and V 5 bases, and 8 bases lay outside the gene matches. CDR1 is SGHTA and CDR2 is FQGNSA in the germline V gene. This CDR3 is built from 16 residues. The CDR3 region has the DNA TGTGCCAGCAGCCCCCGGACAGGGAAAGGCACAGATACGCAGTATTTT. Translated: CASSPRTGKGTDTQYF.

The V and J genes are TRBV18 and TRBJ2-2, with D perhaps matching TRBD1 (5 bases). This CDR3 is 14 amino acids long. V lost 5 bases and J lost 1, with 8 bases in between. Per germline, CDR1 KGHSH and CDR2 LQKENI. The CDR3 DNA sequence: TGTGCCAGCTCAGCGACAGTGAACACCGGGGAGCTGTTTTTT. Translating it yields CASSATVNTGELFF.

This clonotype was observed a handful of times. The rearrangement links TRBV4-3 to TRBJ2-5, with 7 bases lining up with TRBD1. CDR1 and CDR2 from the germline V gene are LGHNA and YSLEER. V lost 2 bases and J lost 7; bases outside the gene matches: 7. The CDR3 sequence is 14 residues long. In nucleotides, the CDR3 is TGCGCCAGCAGCCAATCGACAGGGTTGGCGACCCAGTACTTC. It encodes CASSQSTGLATQYF.

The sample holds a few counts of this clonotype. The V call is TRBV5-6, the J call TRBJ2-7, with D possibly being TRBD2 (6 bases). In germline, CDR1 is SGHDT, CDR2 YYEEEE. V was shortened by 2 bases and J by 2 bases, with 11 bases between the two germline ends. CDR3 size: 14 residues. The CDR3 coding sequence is TGTGCCAGCAGCTTATTGGAGGGAACCTACGAGCAGTACTTC. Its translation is CASSLLEGTYEQYF.

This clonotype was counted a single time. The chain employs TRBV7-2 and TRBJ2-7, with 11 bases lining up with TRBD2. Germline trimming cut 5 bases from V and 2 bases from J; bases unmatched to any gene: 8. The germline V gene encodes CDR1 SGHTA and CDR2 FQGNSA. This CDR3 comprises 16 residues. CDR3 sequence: CASSRGPGLAAYEQYF. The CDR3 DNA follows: TGTGCCAGCAGCCGTGGACCGGGACTAGCGGCCTACGAGCAGTACTTC. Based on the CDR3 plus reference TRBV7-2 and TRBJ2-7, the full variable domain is GAGVSQSPSNKVTEKGKDVELRCDPISGHTALYWYRQSLGQGLEFLIYFQGNSAPDKSGLPSDRFSAERTGGSVSTLTIQRTQQEDSAVYLCASSRGPGLAAYEQYFGPGTRLTVT.

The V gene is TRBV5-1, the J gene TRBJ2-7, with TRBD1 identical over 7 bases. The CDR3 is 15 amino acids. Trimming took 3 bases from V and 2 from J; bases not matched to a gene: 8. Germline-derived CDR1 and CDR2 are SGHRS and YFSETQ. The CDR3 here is CASSYGRDSTYEQYF. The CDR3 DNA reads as TGCGCCAGCAGCTACGGCAGGGACAGCACCTACGAGCAGTACTTC.

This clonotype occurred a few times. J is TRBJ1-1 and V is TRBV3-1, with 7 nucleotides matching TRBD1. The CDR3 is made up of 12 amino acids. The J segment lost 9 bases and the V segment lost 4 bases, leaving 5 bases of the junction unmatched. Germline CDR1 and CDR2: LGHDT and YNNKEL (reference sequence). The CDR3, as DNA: TGTGCCAGCAGCCCTGCAGGGGGGAAAGCTTTCTTT. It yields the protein CASSPAGGKAFF.

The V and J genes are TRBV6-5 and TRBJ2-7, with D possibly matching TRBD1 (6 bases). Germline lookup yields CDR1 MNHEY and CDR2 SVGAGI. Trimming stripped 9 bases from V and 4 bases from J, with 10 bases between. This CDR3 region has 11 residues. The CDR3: CASQQGYEQYF. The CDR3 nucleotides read TGTGCCAGTCAACAGGGTTACGAGCAGTACTTC.

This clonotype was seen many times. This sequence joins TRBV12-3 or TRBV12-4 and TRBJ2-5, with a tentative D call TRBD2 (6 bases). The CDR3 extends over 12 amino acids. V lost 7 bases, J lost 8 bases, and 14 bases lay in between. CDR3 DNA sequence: TGTGCCAGCAATGAGGGGACTCCCACCCAGTACTTC. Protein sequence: CASNEGTPTQYF.

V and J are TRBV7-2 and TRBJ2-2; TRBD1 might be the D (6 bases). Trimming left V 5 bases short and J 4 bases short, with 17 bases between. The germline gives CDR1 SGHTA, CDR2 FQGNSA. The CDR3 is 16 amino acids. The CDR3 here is CASSAQGQWGTGELFF. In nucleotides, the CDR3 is TGTGCCAGCAGCGCGCAAGGACAGTGGGGCACCGGGGAGCTGTTTTTT.

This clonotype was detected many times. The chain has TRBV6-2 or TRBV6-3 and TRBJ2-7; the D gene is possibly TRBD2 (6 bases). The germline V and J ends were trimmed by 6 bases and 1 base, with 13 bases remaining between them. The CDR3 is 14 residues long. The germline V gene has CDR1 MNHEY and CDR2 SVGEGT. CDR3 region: CASSREGTSYEQYF. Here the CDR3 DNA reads TGTGCCAGCAGCCGAGAAGGGACTTCCTACGAGCAGTACTTC.

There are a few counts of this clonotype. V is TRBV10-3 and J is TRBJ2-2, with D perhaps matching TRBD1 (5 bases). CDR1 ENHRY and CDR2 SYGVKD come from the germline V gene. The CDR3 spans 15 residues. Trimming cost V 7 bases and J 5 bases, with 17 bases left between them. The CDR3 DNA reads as TGTGCCATCATGGCACAGGATATTTCGACCGGGGAGCTGTTTTTT. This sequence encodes CAIMAQDISTGELFF.

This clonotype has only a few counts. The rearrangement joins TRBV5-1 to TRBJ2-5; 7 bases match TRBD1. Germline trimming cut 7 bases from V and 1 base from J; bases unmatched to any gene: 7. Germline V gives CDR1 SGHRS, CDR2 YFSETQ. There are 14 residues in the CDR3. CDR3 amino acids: CASGKSGGQETQYF. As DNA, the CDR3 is TGCGCCAGCGGCAAATCAGGGGGCCAAGAGACCCAGTACTTC.

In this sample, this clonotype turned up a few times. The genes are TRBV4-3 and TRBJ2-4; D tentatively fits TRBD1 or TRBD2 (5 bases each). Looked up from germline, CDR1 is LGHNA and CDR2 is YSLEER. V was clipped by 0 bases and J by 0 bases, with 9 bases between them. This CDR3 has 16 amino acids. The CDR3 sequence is CASSQDLGTAKNIQYF. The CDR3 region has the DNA TGCGCCAGCAGCCAAGATCTGGGGACAGCCAAAAACATTCAGTACTTC.

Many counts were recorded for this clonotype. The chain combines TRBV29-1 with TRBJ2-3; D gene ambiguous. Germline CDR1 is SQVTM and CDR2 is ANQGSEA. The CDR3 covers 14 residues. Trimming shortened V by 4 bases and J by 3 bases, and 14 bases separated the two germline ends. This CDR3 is CSVAHNGGTDTQYF. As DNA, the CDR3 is TGCAGCGTTGCCCATAACGGTGGTACAGATACGCAGTATTTT.

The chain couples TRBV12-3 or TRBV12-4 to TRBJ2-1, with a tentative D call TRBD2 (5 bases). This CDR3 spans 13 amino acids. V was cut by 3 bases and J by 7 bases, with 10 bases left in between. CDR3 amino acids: CASSFDTGNEQFF. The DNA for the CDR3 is TGTGCCAGCAGTTTCGACACGGGGAATGAGCAGTTCTTC.

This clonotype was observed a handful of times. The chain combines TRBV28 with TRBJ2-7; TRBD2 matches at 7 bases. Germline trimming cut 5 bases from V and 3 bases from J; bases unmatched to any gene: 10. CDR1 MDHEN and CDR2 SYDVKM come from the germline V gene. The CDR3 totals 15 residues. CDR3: CASSTRTRVNYEQYF. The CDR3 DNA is TGTGCCAGCAGTACCCGGACTAGGGTAAACTACGAGCAGTACTTC. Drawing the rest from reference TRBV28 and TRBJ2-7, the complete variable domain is DVKVTQSSRYLVKRTGEKVFLECVQDMDHENMFWYRQDPGLGLRLIYFSYDVKMKEKGDIPEGYSVSREKKERFSLILESASTNQTSMYLCASSTRTRVNYEQYFGPGTRLTVT.

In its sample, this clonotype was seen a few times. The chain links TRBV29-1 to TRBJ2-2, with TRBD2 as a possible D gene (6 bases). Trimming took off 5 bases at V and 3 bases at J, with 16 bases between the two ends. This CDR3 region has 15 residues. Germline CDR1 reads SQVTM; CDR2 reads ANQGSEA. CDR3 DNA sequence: TGCAGCGTTACGCGGGGACCCCGGGACACCGGGGAGCTGTTTTTT. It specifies CSVTRGPRDTGELFF.

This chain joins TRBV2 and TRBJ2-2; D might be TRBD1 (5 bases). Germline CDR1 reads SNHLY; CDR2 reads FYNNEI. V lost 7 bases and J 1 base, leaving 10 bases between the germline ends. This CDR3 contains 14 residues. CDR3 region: CASNAGRNTGELFF. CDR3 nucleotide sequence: TGTGCCAGCAACGCAGGGCGGAACACCGGGGAGCTGTTTTTT.

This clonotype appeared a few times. The chain's CDR3 is CASSPKVGELFF. The DNA for the CDR3 is TGTGCCAGCAGCCCAAAAGTAGGGGAGCTGTTTTTT. The chain recombines TRBV5-6 with TRBJ2-2; D not resolved. The germline V gene encodes CDR1 SGHDT and CDR2 YYEEEE. The CDR3 has 12 amino acids. The V end was cut by 4 bases, the J end by 8 bases, with 9 bases between.

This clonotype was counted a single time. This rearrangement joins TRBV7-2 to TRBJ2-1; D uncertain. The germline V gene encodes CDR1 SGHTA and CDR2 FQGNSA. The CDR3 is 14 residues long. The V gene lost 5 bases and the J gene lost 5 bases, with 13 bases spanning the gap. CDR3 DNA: TGTGCCAGCAGCCGACCGGACCACAACAATGAGCAGTTCTTC. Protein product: CASSRPDHNNEQFF.

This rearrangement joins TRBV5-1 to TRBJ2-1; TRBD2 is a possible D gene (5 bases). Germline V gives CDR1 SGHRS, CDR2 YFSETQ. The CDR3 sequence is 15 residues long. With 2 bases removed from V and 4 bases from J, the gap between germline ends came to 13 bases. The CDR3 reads CASSFKLATYNEQFF. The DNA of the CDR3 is TGCGCCAGCAGCTTTAAATTAGCGACGTACAATGAGCAGTTCTTC.

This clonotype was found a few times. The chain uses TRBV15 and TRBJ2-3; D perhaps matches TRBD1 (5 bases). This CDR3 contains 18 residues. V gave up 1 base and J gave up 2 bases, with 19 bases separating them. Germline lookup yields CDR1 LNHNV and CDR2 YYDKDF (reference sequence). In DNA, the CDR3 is TGTGCCACCAGCAGAGGAACCCTGGGGCGACAGCCCACAGATACGCAGTATTTT. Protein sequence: CATSRGTLGRQPTDTQYF.